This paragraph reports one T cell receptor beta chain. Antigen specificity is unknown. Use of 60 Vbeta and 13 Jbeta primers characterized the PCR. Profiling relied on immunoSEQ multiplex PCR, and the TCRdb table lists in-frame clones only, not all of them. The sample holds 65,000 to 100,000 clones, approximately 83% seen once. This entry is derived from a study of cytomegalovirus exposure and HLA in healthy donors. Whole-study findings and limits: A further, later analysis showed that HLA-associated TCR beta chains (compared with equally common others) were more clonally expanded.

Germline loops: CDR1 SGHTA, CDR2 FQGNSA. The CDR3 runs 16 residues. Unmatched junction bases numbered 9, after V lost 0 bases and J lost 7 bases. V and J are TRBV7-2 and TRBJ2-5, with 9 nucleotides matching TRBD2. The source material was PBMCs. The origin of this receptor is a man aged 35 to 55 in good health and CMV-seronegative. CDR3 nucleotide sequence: TGTGCCAGCAGCTTAGCGGGTAGCGGGGGCCGGGGGACCCAGTACTTC. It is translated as CASSLAGSGGRGTQYF.